One TCR beta chain is described in this entry. These data originate in a study of blood T cell repertoires in COVID-19. The CDR3 extends over 13 amino acids. Trimming left V 3 bases short and J 1 base short, with 6 bases between. Germline V lookup: CDR1 SGHAT, CDR2 FQDESV (reference sequence). Produced via immunoSEQ multiplex PCR; TCRdb's table is partial and in-frame only. The data contain around 100,000 clones, more than 65% of them seen just once; the ten biggest clones take up around 29%. This receptor was obtained from a man in his 70s with active or convalescent COVID-19. Sample: peripheral blood. This chain connects TRBV11-1 to TRBJ1-1; TRBD1 is a possible D gene (5 bases). The CDR3 DNA sequence: TGTGCCAGCAGCTTGGACACGAACACTGAAGCTTTCTTT. It codes for CASSLDTNTEAFF.